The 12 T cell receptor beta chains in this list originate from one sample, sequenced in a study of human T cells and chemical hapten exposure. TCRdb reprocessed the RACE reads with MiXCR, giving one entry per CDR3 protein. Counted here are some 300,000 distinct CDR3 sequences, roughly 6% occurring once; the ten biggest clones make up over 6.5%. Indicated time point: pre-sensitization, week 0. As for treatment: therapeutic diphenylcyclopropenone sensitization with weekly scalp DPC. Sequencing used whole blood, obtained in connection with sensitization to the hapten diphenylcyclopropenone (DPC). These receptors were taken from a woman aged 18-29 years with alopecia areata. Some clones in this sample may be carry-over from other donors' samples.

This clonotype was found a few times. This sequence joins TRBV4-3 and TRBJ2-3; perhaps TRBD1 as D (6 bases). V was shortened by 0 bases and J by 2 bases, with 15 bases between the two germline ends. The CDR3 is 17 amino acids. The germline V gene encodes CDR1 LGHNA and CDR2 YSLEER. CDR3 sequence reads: CASSQDPWTDLTDTQYF. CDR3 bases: TGCGCCAGCAGCCAAGATCCTTGGACAGACCTCACAGATACGCAGTATTTT.

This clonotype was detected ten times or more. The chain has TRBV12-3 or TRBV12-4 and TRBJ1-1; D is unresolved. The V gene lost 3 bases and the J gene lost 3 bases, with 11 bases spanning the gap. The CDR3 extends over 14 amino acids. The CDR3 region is CASSFRVEDTEAFF. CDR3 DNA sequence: TGTGCCAGCAGTTTCCGGGTGGAGGACACTGAAGCTTTCTTT.

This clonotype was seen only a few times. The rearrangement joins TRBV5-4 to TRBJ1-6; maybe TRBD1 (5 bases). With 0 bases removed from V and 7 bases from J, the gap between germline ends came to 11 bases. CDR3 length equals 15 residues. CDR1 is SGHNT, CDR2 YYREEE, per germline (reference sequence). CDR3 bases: TGTGCCAGCAGCTTGGGAGGGGTTGTGAATTCACCCCTCCACTTT. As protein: CASSLGGVVNSPLHF.

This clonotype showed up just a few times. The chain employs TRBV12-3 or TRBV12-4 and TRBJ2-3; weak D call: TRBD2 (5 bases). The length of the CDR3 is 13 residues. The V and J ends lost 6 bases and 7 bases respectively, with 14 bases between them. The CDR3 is CASRRSDFNTQYF. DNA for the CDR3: TGTGCCAGCAGGCGTTCGGACTTCAATACGCAGTATTTT.

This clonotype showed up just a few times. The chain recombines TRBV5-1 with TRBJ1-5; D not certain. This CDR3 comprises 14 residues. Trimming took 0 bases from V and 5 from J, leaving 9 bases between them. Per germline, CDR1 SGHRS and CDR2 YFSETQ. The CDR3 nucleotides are TGCGCCAGCAGCTTGGAACGCGGGGATCAGCCCCAGCATTTT. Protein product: CASSLERGDQPQHF.

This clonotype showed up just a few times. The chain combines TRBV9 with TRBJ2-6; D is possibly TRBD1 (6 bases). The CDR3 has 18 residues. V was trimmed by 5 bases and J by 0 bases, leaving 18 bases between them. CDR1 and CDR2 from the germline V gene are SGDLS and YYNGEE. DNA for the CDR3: TGTGCCAGCAGTAAACGACCGGGACAAATCTCTGGGGCCAACGTCCTGACTTTC. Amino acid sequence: CASSKRPGQISGANVLTF.

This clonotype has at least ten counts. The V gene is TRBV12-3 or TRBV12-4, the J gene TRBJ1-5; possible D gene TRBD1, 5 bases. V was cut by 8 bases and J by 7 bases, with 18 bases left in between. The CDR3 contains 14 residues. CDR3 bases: TGTGCCAGCGGGCGTCAGGCGGGGCAGCAGCCCCAGCATTTT. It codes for CASGRQAGQQPQHF.

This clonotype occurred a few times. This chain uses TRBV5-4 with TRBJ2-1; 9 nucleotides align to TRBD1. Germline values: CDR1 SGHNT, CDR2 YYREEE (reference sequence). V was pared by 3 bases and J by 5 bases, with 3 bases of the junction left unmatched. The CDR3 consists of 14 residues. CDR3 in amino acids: CASSSGTGHNEQFF. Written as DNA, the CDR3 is TGTGCCAGCAGCTCTGGGACAGGGCACAATGAGCAGTTCTTC.

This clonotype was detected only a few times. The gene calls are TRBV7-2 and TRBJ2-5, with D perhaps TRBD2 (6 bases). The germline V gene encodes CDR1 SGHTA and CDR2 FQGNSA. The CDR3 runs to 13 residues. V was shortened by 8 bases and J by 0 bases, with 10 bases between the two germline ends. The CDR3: CASERGYQETQYF. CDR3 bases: TGTGCCAGCGAACGGGGGTACCAAGAGACCCAGTACTTC.

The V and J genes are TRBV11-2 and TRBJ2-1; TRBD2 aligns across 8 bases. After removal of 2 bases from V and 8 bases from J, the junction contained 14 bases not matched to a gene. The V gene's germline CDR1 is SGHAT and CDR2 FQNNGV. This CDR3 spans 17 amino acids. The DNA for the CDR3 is TGTGCCAGCAGCTTAACGCCTAGCGGGTCCCACAGGGATGAGCAGTTCTTC. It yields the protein CASSLTPSGSHRDEQFF.

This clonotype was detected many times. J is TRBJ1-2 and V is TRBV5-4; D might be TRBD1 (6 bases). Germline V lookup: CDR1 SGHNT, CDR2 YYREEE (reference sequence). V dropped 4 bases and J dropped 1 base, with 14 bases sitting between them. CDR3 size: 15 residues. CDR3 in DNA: TGTGCCAGCAGCGACCGGACAGAACTTAACTATGGCTACACCTTC. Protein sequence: CASSDRTELNYGYTF.

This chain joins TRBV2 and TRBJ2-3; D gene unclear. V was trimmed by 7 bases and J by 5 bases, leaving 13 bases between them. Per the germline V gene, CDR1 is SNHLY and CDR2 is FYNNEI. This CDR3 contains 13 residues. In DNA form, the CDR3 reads TGTGCCAGCACATTGGCCCCGGTAGATACGCAGTATTTT. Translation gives CASTLAPVDTQYF.